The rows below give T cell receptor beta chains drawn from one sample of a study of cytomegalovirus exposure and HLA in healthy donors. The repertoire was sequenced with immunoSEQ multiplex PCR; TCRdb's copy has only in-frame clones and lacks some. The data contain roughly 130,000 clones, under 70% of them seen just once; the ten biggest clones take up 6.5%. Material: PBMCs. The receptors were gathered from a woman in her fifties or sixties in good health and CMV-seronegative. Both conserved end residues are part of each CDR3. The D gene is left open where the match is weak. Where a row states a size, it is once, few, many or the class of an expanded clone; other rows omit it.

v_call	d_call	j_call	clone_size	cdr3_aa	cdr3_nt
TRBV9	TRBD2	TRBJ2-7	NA	CASSASLAGGSLEQYF	TGTGCCAGCAGCGCGTCACTAGCCGGGGGGTCCTTGGAGCAGTACTTC
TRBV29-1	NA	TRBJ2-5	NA	CSVENSLETQYF	TGCAGCGTTGAAAATTCCTTGGAGACCCAGTACTTC
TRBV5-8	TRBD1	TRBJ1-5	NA	CASSRPGTGFGQPQHF	TGTGCCAGCAGCCGTCCCGGGACAGGGTTCGGTCAGCCCCAGCATTTT
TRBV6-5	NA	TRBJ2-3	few	CASSERADTQYF	TGTGCCAGCAGCGAGAGGGCAGATACGCAGTATTTT
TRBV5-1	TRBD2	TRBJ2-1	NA	CASSSGLAGHNEQFF	TGCGCCAGCAGCTCCGGACTAGCGGGGCACAATGAGCAGTTCTTC
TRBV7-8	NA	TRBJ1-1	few	CASSLEQALGTPNSVF	TGTGCCAGCAGCTTAGAACAGGCCCTCGGAACGCCGAACAGCGTATTT
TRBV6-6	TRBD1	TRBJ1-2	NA	CASSSNPTGGGGYTF	TGTGCCAGCAGTTCCAACCCGACAGGGGGGGGAGGCTACACCTTC
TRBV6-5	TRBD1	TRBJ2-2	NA	CASSLGQGHTGELFF	TGTGCCAGCAGCCTCGGACAGGGTCACACCGGGGAGCTGTTTTTT
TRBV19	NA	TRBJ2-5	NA	CASSDRFAETQYF	TGTGCCAGTAGTGACAGGTTTGCAGAGACCCAGTACTTC
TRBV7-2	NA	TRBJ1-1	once	CASSPVRGRGNTEAFF	TGTGCCAGCAGCCCGGTTAGAGGGCGCGGGAACACTGAAGCTTTCTTT
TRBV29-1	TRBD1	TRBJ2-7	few	CSVAQTGVSYEQYF	TGCAGCGTTGCTCAGACAGGGGTATCCTACGAGCAGTACTTC
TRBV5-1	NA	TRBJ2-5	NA	CASSRWTQETQYF	TGCGCCAGCAGCCGATGGACTCAAGAGACCCAGTACTTC
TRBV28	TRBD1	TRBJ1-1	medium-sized	CASSFWTGVPMNTEAFF	TGTGCCAGCAGTTTTTGGACAGGGGTACCCATGAACACTGAAGCTTTCTTT
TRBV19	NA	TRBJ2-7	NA	CASSIGLGAYEQYF	TGTGCCAGTAGTATAGGACTAGGTGCGTACGAGCAGTACTTC
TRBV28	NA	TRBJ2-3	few	CASSRNGDFKLVADTQYF	TGTGCCAGCAGTAGGAACGGGGACTTCAAATTAGTTGCAGATACGCAGTATTTT
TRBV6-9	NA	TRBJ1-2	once	CARGVGGFRNYTF	TGTGCCAGGGGTGTGGGGGGGTTTAGGAACTACACCTTC
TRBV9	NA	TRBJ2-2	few	CASSVVGGTGELFF	TGTGCCAGCAGCGTAGTGGGGGGCACCGGGGAGCTGTTTTTT
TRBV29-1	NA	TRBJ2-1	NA	CSVEGNSREQFF	TGCAGCGTTGAAGGGAATTCGCGGGAGCAGTTCTTC
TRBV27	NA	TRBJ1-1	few	CASRALRVTEAFF	TGTGCCAGCAGGGCCCTCAGGGTGACTGAAGCTTTCTTT
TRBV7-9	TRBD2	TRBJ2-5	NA	CASSLARGGRAYRQETQYF	TGTGCCAGCAGCTTAGCGCGGGGCGGGAGGGCCTACCGCCAAGAGACCCAGTACTTC
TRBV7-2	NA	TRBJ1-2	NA	CASSLAANGYTF	TGTGCCAGCAGCTTAGCGGCAAATGGCTACACCTTC
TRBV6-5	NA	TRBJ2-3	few	CASSYSNRRDTQYF	TGTGCCAGCAGTTACTCCAACCGGAGGGATACGCAGTATTTT